Listed below are T cell receptor beta chains from one sample, sequenced in a study of T cell changes during pregnancy in multiple sclerosis. Method: immunoSEQ multiplex PCR; TCRdb's copy keeps in-frame clones and lacks some. The table has about 59,000 clones, about 93% seen once. The sequences come from CD4+ T cells from peripheral blood mononuclear cells, collected before pregnancy. All receptors derive from a female donor with multiple sclerosis, enrolled in a pregnancy study. Both conserved end residues are part of each CDR3. A D gene is named only where the DNA matches it firmly. Clone size is given for some rows only: seen once, a few or many times, or a class if the clone is expanded.

J gene: TRBJ2-1
V gene: TRBV6-5
D gene: TRBD2
clone size: -
CDR3 protein: CASSYGLAGPYNEQFF
CDR3 DNA: TGTGCCAGCAGTTACGGACTAGCGGGACCTTACAATGAGCAGTTCTTC

J gene: TRBJ2-6
V gene: TRBV6-5
D gene: -
clone size: -
CDR3 protein: CASRPRVSGANVLTF
CDR3 DNA: TGTGCCAGCAGACCCAGGGTCTCTGGGGCCAACGTCCTGACTTTC

J gene: TRBJ2-1
V gene: TRBV7-9
D gene: TRBD2
clone size: -
CDR3 protein: CASSPGTSVYNEQFF
CDR3 DNA: TGTGCCAGCAGCCCCGGGACTAGCGTTTACAATGAGCAGTTCTTC

J gene: TRBJ2-2
V gene: TRBV7-7
D gene: TRBD1
clone size: -
CDR3 protein: CASSLGAIPGQGTGELFF
CDR3 DNA: TGTGCTAGCAGCTTAGGAGCCATTCCGGGACAGGGAACCGGGGAGCTGTTTTTT

J gene: TRBJ2-1
V gene: TRBV12-5
D gene: TRBD2
clone size: -
CDR3 protein: CASGRREGLGNEQFF
CDR3 DNA: TGTGCTAGTGGTAGACGGGAGGGCCTAGGGAATGAGCAGTTCTTC

J gene: TRBJ1-1
V gene: TRBV2
D gene: -
clone size: -
CDR3 protein: CASRREWTTEAFF
CDR3 DNA: TGTGCCAGCAGGAGGGAGTGGACCACTGAAGCTTTCTTT

J gene: TRBJ1-1
V gene: TRBV9
D gene: -
clone size: -
CDR3 protein: CASSVVEGAEAFF
CDR3 DNA: TGTGCCAGCAGCGTAGTCGAGGGCGCTGAAGCTTTCTTT

J gene: TRBJ2-7
V gene: TRBV20-1
D gene: TRBD1
clone size: -
CDR3 protein: CSAPTGDRGNF
CDR3 DNA: TGCAGTGCTCCCACCGGGGACAGGGGAAACTTC

J gene: TRBJ2-2
V gene: TRBV11-3
D gene: TRBD2
clone size: -
CDR3 protein: CASSDVGLADLTGELFF
CDR3 DNA: TGTGCCTCCTCTGACGTGGGACTAGCGGATCTCACCGGGGAGCTGTTTTTT

J gene: TRBJ2-3
V gene: TRBV5-1
D gene: TRBD2
clone size: -
CDR3 protein: CASSSEGGSRADTQYF
CDR3 DNA: TGCGCCAGCAGCTCGGAGGGCGGGAGTCGGGCAGATACGCAGTATTTT

J gene: TRBJ2-2
V gene: TRBV5-1
D gene: -
clone size: -
CDR3 protein: CASSLELAGGELFF
CDR3 DNA: TGCGCCAGCAGCTTGGAGCTAGCTGGAGGGGAGCTGTTTTTT

J gene: TRBJ2-1
V gene: TRBV19
D gene: -
clone size: once
CDR3 protein: CASSPVERMKNEQFF
CDR3 DNA: TGTGCCAGTAGTCCCGTTGAGCGGATGAAGAATGAGCAGTTCTTC

J gene: TRBJ1-2
V gene: TRBV20-1
D gene: -
clone size: -
CDR3 protein: CSAVGGYGYTF
CDR3 DNA: TGCAGTGCTGTGGGGGGTTATGGCTACACCTTC

J gene: TRBJ1-5
V gene: TRBV4-3
D gene: TRBD1
clone size: -
CDR3 protein: CASSQEPGGGQPQHF
CDR3 DNA: TGCGCCAGCAGCCAAGAACCAGGGGGCGGCCAGCCCCAGCATTTT

J gene: TRBJ2-7
V gene: TRBV7-2
D gene: TRBD1
clone size: -
CDR3 protein: CASSPGQVAYEQYF
CDR3 DNA: TGTGCCAGCAGCCCGGGACAGGTGGCCTACGAGCAGTACTTC

J gene: TRBJ2-7
V gene: TRBV7-2
D gene: -
clone size: -
CDR3 protein: CASSAIGGPGAPYEQYF
CDR3 DNA: TGTGCCAGCAGCGCAATTGGTGGTCCGGGAGCCCCCTACGAGCAGTACTTC

J gene: TRBJ1-5
V gene: TRBV19
D gene: TRBD1
clone size: -
CDR3 protein: CASRPLQGANSNQPQHF
CDR3 DNA: TGTGCCAGTAGACCCCTACAGGGGGCAAATAGCAATCAGCCCCAGCATTTT

J gene: TRBJ2-1
V gene: TRBV5-1
D gene: TRBD1
clone size: once
CDR3 protein: CASSAGTGSYNEQFF
CDR3 DNA: TGCGCCAGCAGCGCCGGGACAGGCTCCTACAATGAGCAGTTCTTC

J gene: TRBJ2-3
V gene: TRBV28
D gene: -
clone size: -
CDR3 protein: CASTDRGLRGRTDTQYF
CDR3 DNA: TGTGCCAGCACCGACCGAGGACTCAGGGGTCGGACAGATACGCAGTATTTT

J gene: TRBJ1-1
V gene: TRBV18
D gene: TRBD1
clone size: -
CDR3 protein: CASSLWDRATEAFF
CDR3 DNA: TGTGCCAGCTCACTATGGGACAGAGCCACTGAAGCTTTCTTT

J gene: TRBJ2-4
V gene: TRBV18
D gene: -
clone size: once
CDR3 protein: CASSRAGELAKNIQYF
CDR3 DNA: TGTGCCAGCTCCCGAGCAGGGGAGTTAGCCAAAAACATTCAGTACTTC

J gene: TRBJ1-4
V gene: TRBV7-9
D gene: TRBD1
clone size: -
CDR3 protein: CASSRAGTGNEKLFF
CDR3 DNA: TGTGCCAGCAGCCGGGCGGGGACAGGGAATGAAAAACTGTTTTTT

J gene: TRBJ1-2
V gene: TRBV27
D gene: -
clone size: once
CDR3 protein: CASSSGRGPREYYGYTF
CDR3 DNA: TGTGCCAGCAGTTCGGGCAGGGGCCCACGAGAATACTATGGCTACACCTTC

J gene: TRBJ2-7
V gene: TRBV5-8
D gene: -
clone size: -
CDR3 protein: CASTLPGRTYTYEQYF
CDR3 DNA: TGTGCCAGCACCCTCCCTGGGAGGACGTATACCTACGAGCAGTACTTC

J gene: TRBJ1-2
V gene: TRBV29-1
D gene: TRBD1
clone size: -
CDR3 protein: CSFLTGGKDGYTF
CDR3 DNA: TGCAGCTTCCTGACAGGGGGGAAAGATGGCTACACCTTC

J gene: TRBJ2-3
V gene: TRBV6-4
D gene: TRBD2
clone size: -
CDR3 protein: CASSSSGGRDTQYF
CDR3 DNA: TGTGCCAGCAGTAGTAGCGGGGGAAGGGATACGCAGTATTTT

J gene: TRBJ1-5
V gene: TRBV6-6
D gene: TRBD1
clone size: -
CDR3 protein: CASSRQGQPQHF
CDR3 DNA: TGTGCCAGCAGCCGACAGGGTCAGCCCCAGCATTTT